The sequence of this T cell receptor (beta chain) was determined in a study of cytomegalovirus exposure and HLA in healthy donors. Regarding the study as a whole: Researchers catalogued some 160 TCR beta chains as cytomegalovirus-associated.

As regards this clone: Its antigen is not identified.

PCR involved 60 Vbeta and 13 Jbeta primers. Sequencing used immunoSEQ multiplex PCR; TCRdb keeps in-frame clones, though not all of them. This sample has tens of thousands of clones, with around three quarters found just once. Germline CDR1 LGHNA, CDR2 YNFKEQ. The CDR3 covers 15 residues. V lost 0 bases to trimming and J lost 4 bases, with 9 bases between them. Sequencing was performed on PBMCs. This TCR was sampled from a woman aged 45-65 years in good health and CMV-seropositive. The chain joins TRBV4-2 to TRBJ1-4, with D perhaps TRBD1 (6 bases). DNA for the CDR3: TGTGCCAGCAGCCAAGATCGGACAGATAATGAAAAACTGTTTTTT. This gives the protein CASSQDRTDNEKLFF.